This T cell receptor beta chain came from a study of regulatory T cells in long-lasting Graves disease. There are many counts of this clonotype. Its antigen is unidentified. Arm-PCR of CDR3 regions and iRepertoire HTBI primers were used to build TCR beta libraries. Each CDR3 protein gets one entry after TCRdb re-called the multiplex PCR reads with MiXCR. The sample consists of approximately 390,000 distinct CDR3 sequences, about 17% of them appearing once. CDR1 is SGHTA and CDR2 is FQGNSA in the germline V gene. Trimming cost V 5 bases and J 6 bases; bases outside gene matches: 6. This CDR3 is built from 15 residues. Time point specified: newly diagnosed GD, antithyroid drugs for less than 3 months. Isolated PBMC RNA provided the starting material for the TCR library. Enrollment of patients was through an endocrinology department in Xi'an, China. Study-level points and caveats: Those with persistent Graves' had less TCR diversity than newly diagnosed patients. It was peripheral blood alone, not thyroid tissue, that was studied.

The sample was also reused in another study, on T cells in Graves' hyperthyroidism and ophthalmopathy.

The clonotype was recovered from a woman aged 18-29 years with Graves disease. This chain connects TRBV7-2 to TRBJ2-1; TRBD2 matches 11 bases. The sequencing here drew on peripheral blood mononuclear cells (PBMCs), taken at new diagnosis, from a patient treated with antithyroid drugs. The CDR3 sequence is CASSVSGGATNEQFF. As DNA, the CDR3 is TGTGCCAGCAGCGTTAGCGGGGGGGCGACCAATGAGCAGTTCTTC.